The 9 T cell receptor gamma chains listed next were all sequenced from one sample in a study of gamma-delta chains in newborns, infants, children. TCRdb reanalyzed the reads using CATT. This sample has more than 800 gamma-chain clones; roughly three fifths occur once, and the top ten carry just under 55%. The specimen was blood. Receptors originate from a child who was a newborn, infant or young child, either healthy, febrile or measles-vaccinated (not recorded which).

This clone was seen only once. V usage is TRGV2 and J usage is TRGJ1 or TRGJ2. No J gene is reported in TCRdb; it was inferred here by comparing the DNA with germline. The V segment lost 0 bases and the J segment 0 bases; nucleotides outside the gene matches: 2. CDR1 is EGSNGY, CDR2 YDSYNSKV, per germline. The CDR3 runs to 14 residues. The CDR3: CATWDGRNYYKKLF. In DNA, the CDR3 is TGTGCCACCTGGGACGGGAGGAATTATTATAAGAAACTCTTT.

The J gene is TRGJP, the V gene TRGV9. The J gene, left out of TCRdb, was set here by checking the DNA against germline. The V and J ends lost 0 bases and 5 bases, in that order; junction bases with no gene match: 4. CDR3 length: 17 amino acids. Per germline, CDR1 GITISATS and CDR2 ISYDGTV (reference sequence). CDR3: CALWEVLEELGKKIKVF. The CDR3 region has the DNA TGTGCCTTGTGGGAGGTGCTCGAAGAGTTGGGCAAAAAAATCAAGGTATTT.

The chain couples TRGV2 to TRGJ1 or TRGJ2. Matching the DNA to germline supplied the J gene, which TCRdb does not give. Trimming took 4 bases from V and 10 from J; bases not matched to a gene: 4. This CDR3 is built from 10 residues. Germline CDR1 is EGSNGY and CDR2 is YDSYNSKV. For the CDR3, the DNA is TGTGCCACCTGGGAGATAAAGAAACTCTTT. Amino acid sequence: CATWEIKKLF.

About this clone: Other DNA sequences within the sample encode an identical CDR3. The V call is TRGV9, the J call TRGJP. TCRdb gives no J gene; it was assigned here by matching the DNA to germline. The CDR3 loop spans 14 amino acids. The V and J ends lost 6 bases and 7 bases, in that order; junction bases with no gene match: 3. Germline CDR1 reads GITISATS; CDR2 reads ISYDGTV (reference sequence). The CDR3 DNA reads as TGTGCCTTGTGGCGGGAGTTGGGCAAAAAAATCAAGGTATTT. Translated: CALWRELGKKIKVF.

The genes are TRGV9 and TRGJP. Because TCRdb records no J gene, it was assigned here through a match of the DNA to germline. The CDR3 consists of 17 residues. The junction had 6 bases not matched to a gene; V was cut back by 0 bases and J by 7 bases. Per germline, CDR1 GITISATS and CDR2 ISYDGTV (reference sequence). The CDR3 region is CALWEVIEELGKKIKVF. For the CDR3, the DNA is TGTGCCTTGTGGGAGGTGATTGAGGAGTTGGGCAAAAAAATCAAGGTATTT.

The J gene is TRGJP, the V gene TRGV9. TCRdb records no J gene; here it was assigned by comparing the DNA to germline. With V trimmed by 4 bases and J by 9 bases, 9 bases remained unmatched. Germline CDR1 GITISATS, CDR2 ISYDGTV (reference sequence). This CDR3 is 16 amino acids long. In nucleotides, the CDR3 is TGTGCCTTGTGGGACCCCCCCGGGTTGGGCAAAAAAATCAAGGTATTT. This sequence encodes CALWDPPGLGKKIKVF.

The chain combines TRGV2 with TRGJ1 or TRGJ2. TCRdb does not report a J gene; here it was assigned by matching the DNA to germline references. The germline gives CDR1 EGSNGY, CDR2 YDSYNSKV. The CDR3 length is 12 residues. The V gene end was trimmed by 2 bases and the J gene end by 10 bases; junction bases not matched to a gene: 8. CDR3 in amino acids: CATWDDSRKKLF. CDR3 coding DNA: TGTGCCACCTGGGACGATTCCCGGAAGAAACTCTTT.

About this clone itself: Other DNA sequences in the same sample also yield this CDR3. The V call is TRGV9, the J call TRGJP. Germline CDR1 is GITISATS and CDR2 is ISYDGTV (reference sequence). With V trimmed by 1 base and J by 7 bases, 4 bases remained unmatched. The CDR3 totals 16 residues. CDR3 sequence: CALWEVKELGKKIKVF. The CDR3 DNA sequence: TGTGCCTTGTGGGAGGTTAAGGAGTTGGGCAAAAAAATCAAGGTATTT.

The rearrangement joins TRGV3 to TRGJ1 or TRGJ2. Because TCRdb records no J gene, it was assigned here through a match of the DNA to germline. CDR3 length: 12 residues. Looked up from germline, CDR1 is VTNTFY and CDR2 is YDVSTARD (reference sequence). V trimming: 2 bases; J trimming: 4 bases; junction bases outside the gene matches: 2. CDR3: CATWDKYYKKLF. In nucleotides, the CDR3 is TGTGCCACCTGGGACAAATATTATAAGAAACTCTTT.